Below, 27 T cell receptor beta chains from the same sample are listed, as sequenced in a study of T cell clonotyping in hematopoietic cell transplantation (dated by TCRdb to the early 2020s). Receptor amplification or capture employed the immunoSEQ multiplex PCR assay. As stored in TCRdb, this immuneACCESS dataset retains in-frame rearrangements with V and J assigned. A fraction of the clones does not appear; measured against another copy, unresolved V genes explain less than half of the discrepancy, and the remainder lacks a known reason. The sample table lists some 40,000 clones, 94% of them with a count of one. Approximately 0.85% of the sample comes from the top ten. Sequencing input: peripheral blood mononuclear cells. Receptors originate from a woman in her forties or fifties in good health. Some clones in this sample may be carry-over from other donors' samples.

The CDR3 loop is CASSEDWGQGWLYEQYF. Here the CDR3 DNA reads TGTGCCAGCAGTGAAGATTGGGGACAGGGCTGGCTCTACGAGCAGTACTTC. The V gene is TRBV6-1, the J gene TRBJ2-7; TRBD1 agrees at 9 bases. The CDR3 length is 17 residues. J lost 3 bases, V lost 1 base, and 10 bases had no gene match. Germline V CDR1 and CDR2: MNHNS, SASEGT.

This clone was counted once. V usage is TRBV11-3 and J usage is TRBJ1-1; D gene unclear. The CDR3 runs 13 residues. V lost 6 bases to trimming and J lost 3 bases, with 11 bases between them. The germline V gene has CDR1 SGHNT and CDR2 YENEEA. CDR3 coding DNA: TGTGCCAGCAGATCCCCGGGTTACACTGAAGCTTTCTTT. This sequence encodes CASRSPGYTEAFF.

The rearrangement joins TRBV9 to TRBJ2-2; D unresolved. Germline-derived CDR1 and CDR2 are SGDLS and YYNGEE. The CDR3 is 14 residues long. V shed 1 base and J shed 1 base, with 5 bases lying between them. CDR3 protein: CASSVLLNTGELFF. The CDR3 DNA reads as TGTGCCAGCAGCGTATTGCTGAACACCGGGGAGCTGTTTTTT.

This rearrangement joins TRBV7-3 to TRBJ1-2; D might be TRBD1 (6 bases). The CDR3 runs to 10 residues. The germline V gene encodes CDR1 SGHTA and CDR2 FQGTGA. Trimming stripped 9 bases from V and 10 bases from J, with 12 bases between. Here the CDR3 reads CAREGGLYTF. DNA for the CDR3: TGTGCCAGAGAGGGGGGGCTCTACACCTTC.

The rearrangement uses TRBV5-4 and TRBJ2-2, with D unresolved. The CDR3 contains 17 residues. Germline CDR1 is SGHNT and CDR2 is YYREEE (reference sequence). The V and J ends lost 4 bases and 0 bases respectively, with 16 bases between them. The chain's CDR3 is CASSSRRITANTGELFF. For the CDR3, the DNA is TGTGCCAGCAGCAGTCGGAGAATCACGGCGAACACCGGGGAGCTGTTTTTT.

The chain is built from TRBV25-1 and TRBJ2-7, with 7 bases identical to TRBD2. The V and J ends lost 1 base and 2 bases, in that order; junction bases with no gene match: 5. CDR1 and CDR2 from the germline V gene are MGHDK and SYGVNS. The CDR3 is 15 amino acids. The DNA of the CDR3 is TGTGCCAGCAGTGAATCCAAGGGACTACCCTACGAGCAGTACTTC. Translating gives CASSESKGLPYEQYF.

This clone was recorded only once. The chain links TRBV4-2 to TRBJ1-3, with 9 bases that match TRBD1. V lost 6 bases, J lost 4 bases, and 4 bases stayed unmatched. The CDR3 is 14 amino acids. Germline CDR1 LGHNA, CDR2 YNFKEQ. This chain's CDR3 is CASRGQGDGNTIYF. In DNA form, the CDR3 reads TGTGCCAGCAGGGGACAGGGAGACGGAAACACCATATATTTT.

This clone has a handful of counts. The CDR3 region has the DNA TGTGCCAGCAGCCAAGAGGGGACAGGGTTTGGGGACTACGAGCAGTACTTC. It specifies CASSQEGTGFGDYEQYF. V usage is TRBV4-2 and J usage is TRBJ2-7, with 9 nucleotides matching TRBD1. Per the germline V gene, CDR1 is LGHNA and CDR2 is YNFKEQ. The trim removed 0 bases at V and 3 bases at J, leaving 9 bases unmatched. The CDR3 runs 17 residues.

CDR3 bases: TGTGCCTGGACAGGGGATTCCGAAGAGACCCAGTACTTC. Translation: CAWTGDSEETQYF. This chain uses TRBV30 with TRBJ2-5; TRBD1 might be the D (6 bases). Germline loops: CDR1 GTSNPN, CDR2 SVGIG (reference sequence). The CDR3 has 13 amino acids. V was trimmed by 4 bases and J by 3 bases, leaving 12 bases between them.

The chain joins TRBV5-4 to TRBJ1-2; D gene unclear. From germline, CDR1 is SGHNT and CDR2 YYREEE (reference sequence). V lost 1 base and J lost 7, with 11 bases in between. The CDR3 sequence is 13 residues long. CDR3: CASSLLSLGGYTF. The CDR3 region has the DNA TGTGCCAGCAGCTTGCTCTCCCTGGGTGGCTACACCTTC.

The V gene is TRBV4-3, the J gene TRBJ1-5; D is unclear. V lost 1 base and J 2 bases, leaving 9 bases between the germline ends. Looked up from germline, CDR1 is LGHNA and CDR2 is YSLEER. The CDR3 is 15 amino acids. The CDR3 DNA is TGCGCCAGCAGCCAAGCGTCTAGCGGCAATCAGCCCCAGCATTTT. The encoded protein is CASSQASSGNQPQHF.

CDR3 residues: CASSQNRGTNTGELFF. The DNA of the CDR3 is TGCGCCAGCAGCCAAAACAGGGGCACGAACACCGGGGAGCTGTTTTTT. This sequence joins TRBV4-3 and TRBJ2-2; 7 nucleotides match TRBD1. The CDR3 is made up of 16 amino acids. The germline V gene encodes CDR1 LGHNA and CDR2 YSLEER. Trimming at V came to 2 bases and at J to 0 bases, leaving 3 bases not matched to a gene.

The CDR3 DNA is TGTGCCAGCACCGTGGGGCTTAACGGGGGATGGTTCTTC. Its translation is CASTVGLNGGWFF. This chain joins TRBV11-2 and TRBJ2-1, with D possibly TRBD2 on 6 matching bases. V was pared by 7 bases and J by 15 bases, with 22 bases between. The germline V gene encodes CDR1 SGHAT and CDR2 FQNNGV. CDR3 length: 13 residues. The whole variable domain, remainder taken from reference TRBV11-2 and TRBJ2-1, is EAGVAQSPRYKIIEKRQSVAFWCNPISGHATLYWYQQILGQGPKLLIQFQNNGVVDDSQLPKDRFSAERLKGVDSTLKIQPAKLEDSAVYLCASTVGLNGGWFFGPGTRLTVL.

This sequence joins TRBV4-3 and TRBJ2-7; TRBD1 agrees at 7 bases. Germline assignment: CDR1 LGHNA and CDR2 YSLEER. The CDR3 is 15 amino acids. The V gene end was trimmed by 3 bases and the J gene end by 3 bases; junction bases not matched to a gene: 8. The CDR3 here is CASSQDLTGDYEQYF. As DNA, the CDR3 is TGCGCCAGCAGCCAGGATTTAACAGGGGACTACGAGCAGTACTTC.

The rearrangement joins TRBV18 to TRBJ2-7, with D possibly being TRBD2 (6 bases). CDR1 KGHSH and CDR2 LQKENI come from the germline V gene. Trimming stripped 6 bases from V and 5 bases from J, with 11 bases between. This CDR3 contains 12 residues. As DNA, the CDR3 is TGTGCCAGCTCTCGGGACTCAGACGAGCAGTACTTC. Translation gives CASSRDSDEQYF.

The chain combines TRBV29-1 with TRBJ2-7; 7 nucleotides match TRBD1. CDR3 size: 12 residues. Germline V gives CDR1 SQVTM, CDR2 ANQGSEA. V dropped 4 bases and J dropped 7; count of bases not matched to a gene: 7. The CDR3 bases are TGCAGCGTTGTTAAGGGGGCAGGGGAGCAGTACTTC. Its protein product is CSVVKGAGEQYF.

As DNA, the CDR3 is TGCGCCAGCAGCTTGGCTGGGGTACGGGCTGGAAACACCATATATTTT. Translating gives CASSLAGVRAGNTIYF. The chain uses TRBV5-1 and TRBJ1-3; D is unclear. Germline V gene sequence: CDR1 SGHRS, CDR2 YFSETQ. V was cut by 0 bases and J by 2 bases, with 12 bases left in between. This CDR3 region has 16 residues. Variable domain in full (rest from reference TRBV5-1 and TRBJ1-3): KAGVTQTPRYLIKTRGQQVTLSCSPISGHRSVSWYQQTPGQGLQFLFEYFSETQRNKGNFPGRFSGRQFSNSRSEMNVSTLELGDSALYLCASSLAGVRAGNTIYFGEGSWLTVV.

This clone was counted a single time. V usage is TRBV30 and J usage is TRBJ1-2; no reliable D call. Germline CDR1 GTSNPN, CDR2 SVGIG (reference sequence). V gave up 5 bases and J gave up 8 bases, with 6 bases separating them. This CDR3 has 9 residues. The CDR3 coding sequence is TGTGCCTGGGTAGAAGGCTACACCTTC. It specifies CAWVEGYTF.

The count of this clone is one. CDR3 region: CASSPVGNTEAFF. In DNA form, the CDR3 reads TGTGCCAGCAGCCCGGTGGGGAACACTGAAGCTTTCTTT. This rearrangement joins TRBV5-6 to TRBJ1-1, with D hard to call. Trimming stripped 4 bases from V and 1 base from J, with 8 bases between. Per germline, CDR1 SGHDT and CDR2 YYEEEE. CDR3 length: 13 residues. The full variable domain, completed using reference TRBV5-6 and TRBJ1-1, is DAGVTQSPTHLIKTRGQQVTLRCSPKSGHDTVSWYQQALGQGPQFIFQYYEEEERQRGNFPDRFSGHQFPNYSSELNVNALLLGDSALYLCASSPVGNTEAFFGQGTRLTVV.

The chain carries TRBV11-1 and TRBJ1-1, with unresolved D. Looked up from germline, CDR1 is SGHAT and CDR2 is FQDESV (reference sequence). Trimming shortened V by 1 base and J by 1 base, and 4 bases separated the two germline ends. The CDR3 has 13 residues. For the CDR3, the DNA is TGTGCCAGCAGCTTAGGACAGAACACTGAAGCTTTCTTT. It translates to CASSLGQNTEAFF.

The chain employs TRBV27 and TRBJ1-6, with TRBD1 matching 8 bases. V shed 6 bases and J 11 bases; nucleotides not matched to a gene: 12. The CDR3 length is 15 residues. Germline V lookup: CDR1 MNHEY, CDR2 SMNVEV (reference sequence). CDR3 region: CASRYTDRGLAPLHF. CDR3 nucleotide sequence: TGTGCCAGCAGATACACCGACAGGGGTCTTGCACCCCTCCACTTT.

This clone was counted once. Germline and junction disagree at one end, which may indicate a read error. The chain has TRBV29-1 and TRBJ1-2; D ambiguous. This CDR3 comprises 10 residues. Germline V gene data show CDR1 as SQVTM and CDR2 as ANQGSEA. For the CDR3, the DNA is TGCAGCGTTGAGGCACCCCTGCACGCCTTC. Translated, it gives CSVEAPLHAF.

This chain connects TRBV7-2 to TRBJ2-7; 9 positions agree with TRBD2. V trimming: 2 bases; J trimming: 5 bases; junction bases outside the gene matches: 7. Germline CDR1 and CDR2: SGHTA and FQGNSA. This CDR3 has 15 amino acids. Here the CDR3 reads CASSLRRGGSNEQYF. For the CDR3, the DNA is TGTGCCAGCAGCTTAAGGCGGGGGGGCAGCAACGAGCAGTACTTC.

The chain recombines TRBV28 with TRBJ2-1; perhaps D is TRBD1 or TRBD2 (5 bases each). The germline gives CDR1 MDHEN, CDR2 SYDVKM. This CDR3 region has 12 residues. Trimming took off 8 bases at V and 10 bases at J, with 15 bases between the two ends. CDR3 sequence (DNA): TGTGCCAGCTCATTGGGGGTGAGAGAGCAGTTCTTC. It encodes CASSLGVREQFF.

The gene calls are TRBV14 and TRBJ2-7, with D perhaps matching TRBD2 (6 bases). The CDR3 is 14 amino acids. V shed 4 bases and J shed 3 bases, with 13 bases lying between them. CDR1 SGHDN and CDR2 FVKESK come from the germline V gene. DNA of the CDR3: TGTGCCAGCAGCCCCCTGGGACTTCACTACGAGCAGTACTTC. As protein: CASSPLGLHYEQYF.

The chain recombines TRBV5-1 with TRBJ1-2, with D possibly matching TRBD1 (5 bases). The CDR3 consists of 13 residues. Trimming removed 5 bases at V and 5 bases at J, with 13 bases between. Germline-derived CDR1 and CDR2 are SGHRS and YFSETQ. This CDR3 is CASRVAREYGYTF. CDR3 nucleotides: TGCGCCAGCAGGGTGGCCAGGGAATATGGCTACACCTTC.

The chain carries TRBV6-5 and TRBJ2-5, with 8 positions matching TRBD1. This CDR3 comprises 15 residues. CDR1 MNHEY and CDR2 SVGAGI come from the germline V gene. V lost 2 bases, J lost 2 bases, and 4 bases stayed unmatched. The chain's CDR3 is CASSYGGQEQETQYF. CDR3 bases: TGTGCCAGCAGTTACGGGGGACAGGAACAAGAGACCCAGTACTTC.